This T cell receptor (beta chain) is from a study of blood T cell repertoires in COVID-19. The wider study: COVID-19 samples, acute and convalescent, were from the United States, Italy and Spain.

Those enrolled in Seattle joined during active infection and were followed longitudinally afterward. Sequencing used immunoSEQ multiplex PCR; TCRdb keeps in-frame clones, though not all of them. The data contain fewer than 250,000 clones, approximately 84% of them singletons. This CDR3 contains 15 residues. The V end lost 4 bases, the J end lost 1 base, and 10 bases lay between the germline ends. The germline V gene has CDR1 SGHDN and CDR2 FVKESK. The chain joins TRBV14 to TRBJ2-2; D is possibly TRBD1 (5 bases). The TCR originated in a man aged 45-65 years with COVID-19, enrolled during active disease. Sequences were obtained from peripheral blood. The CDR3 DNA reads as TGTGCCAGCAGCCTATGGACAAGGAACACCGGGGAGCTGTTTTTT. Amino acids: CASSLWTRNTGELFF.